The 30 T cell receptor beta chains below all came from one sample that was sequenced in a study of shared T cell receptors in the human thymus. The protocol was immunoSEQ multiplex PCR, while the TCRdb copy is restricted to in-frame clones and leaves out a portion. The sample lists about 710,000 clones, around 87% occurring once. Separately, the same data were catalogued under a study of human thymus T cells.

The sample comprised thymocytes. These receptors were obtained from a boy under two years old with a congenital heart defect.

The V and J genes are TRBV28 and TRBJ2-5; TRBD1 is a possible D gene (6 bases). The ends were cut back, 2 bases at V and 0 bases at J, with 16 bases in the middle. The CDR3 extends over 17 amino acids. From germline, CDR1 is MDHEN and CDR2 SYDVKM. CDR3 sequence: CASSLVKTGRNQETQYF. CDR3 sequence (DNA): TGTGCCAGCAGTTTAGTCAAGACAGGCCGAAACCAAGAGACCCAGTACTTC.

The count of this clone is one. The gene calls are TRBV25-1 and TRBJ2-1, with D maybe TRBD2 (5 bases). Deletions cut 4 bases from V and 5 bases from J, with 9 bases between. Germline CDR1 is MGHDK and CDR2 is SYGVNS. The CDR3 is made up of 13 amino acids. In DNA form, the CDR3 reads TGTGCCAGCAGTGGCGACTATCACAATGAGCAGTTCTTC. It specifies CASSGDYHNEQFF.

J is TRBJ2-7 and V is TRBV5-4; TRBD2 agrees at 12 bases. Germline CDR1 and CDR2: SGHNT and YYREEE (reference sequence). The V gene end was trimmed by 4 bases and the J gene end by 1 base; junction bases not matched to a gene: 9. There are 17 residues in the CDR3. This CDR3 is CASSPLAGGPGSYEQYF. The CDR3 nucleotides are TGTGCCAGCAGCCCCCTAGCGGGGGGGCCCGGGTCCTACGAGCAGTACTTC.

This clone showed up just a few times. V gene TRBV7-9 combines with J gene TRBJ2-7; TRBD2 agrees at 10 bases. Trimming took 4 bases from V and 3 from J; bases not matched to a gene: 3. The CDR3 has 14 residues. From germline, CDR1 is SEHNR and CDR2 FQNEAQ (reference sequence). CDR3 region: CASSSGLAYYEQYF. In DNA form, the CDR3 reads TGTGCCAGCAGCTCGGGACTAGCGTACTACGAGCAGTACTTC.

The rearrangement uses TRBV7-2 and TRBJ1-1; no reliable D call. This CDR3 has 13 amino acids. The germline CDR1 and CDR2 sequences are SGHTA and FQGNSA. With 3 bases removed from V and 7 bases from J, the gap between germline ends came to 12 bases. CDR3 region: CASSFGEAGEAFF. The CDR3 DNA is TGTGCCAGCAGCTTCGGGGAGGCGGGTGAAGCTTTCTTT.

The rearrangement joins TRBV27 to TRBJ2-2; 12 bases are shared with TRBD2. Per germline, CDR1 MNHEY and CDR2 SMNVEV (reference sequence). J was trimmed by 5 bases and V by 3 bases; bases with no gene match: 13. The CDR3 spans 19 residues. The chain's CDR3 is CASSFSATSGRRGTGELFF. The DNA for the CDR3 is TGTGCCAGCAGTTTCTCCGCGACTAGCGGGAGAAGAGGGACCGGGGAGCTGTTTTTT.

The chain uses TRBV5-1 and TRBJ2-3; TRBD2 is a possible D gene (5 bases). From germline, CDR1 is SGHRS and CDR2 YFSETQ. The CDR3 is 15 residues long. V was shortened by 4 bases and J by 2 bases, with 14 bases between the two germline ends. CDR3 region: CASSHQRSYTDTQYF. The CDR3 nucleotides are TGCGCCAGCAGCCACCAGCGGAGTTACACAGATACGCAGTATTTT.

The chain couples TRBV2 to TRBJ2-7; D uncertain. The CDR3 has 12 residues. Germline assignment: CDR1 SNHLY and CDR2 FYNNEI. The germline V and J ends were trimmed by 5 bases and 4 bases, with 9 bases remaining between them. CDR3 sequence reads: CASSPNLYEQYF. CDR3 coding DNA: TGTGCCAGCAGTCCAAATCTATACGAGCAGTACTTC.

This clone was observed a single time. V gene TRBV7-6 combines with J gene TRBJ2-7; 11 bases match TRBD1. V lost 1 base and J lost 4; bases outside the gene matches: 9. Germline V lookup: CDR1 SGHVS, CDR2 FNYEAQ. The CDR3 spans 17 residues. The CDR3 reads CASSLEVGGTGGYEQYF. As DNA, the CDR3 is TGTGCCAGCAGCTTAGAGGTTGGGGGGACAGGGGGTTACGAGCAGTACTTC.

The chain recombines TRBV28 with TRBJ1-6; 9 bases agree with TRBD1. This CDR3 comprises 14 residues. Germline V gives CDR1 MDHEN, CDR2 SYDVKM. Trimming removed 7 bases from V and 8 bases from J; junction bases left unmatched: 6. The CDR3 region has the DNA TGTGCCAGCACCCACAGGGGGCGCGATTCACCCCTCCACTTT. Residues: CASTHRGRDSPLHF.

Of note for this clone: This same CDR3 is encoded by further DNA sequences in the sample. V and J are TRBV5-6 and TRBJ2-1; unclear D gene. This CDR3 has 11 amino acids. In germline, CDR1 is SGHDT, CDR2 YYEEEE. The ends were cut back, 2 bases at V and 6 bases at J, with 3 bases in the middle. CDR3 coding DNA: TGTGCCAGCAGCTTCTCCAATGAGCAGTTCTTC. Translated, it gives CASSFSNEQFF. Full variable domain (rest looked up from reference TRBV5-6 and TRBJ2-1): DAGVTQSPTHLIKTRGQQVTLRCSPKSGHDTVSWYQQALGQGPQFIFQYYEEEERQRGNFPDRFSGHQFPNYSSELNVNALLLGDSALYLCASSFSNEQFFGPGTRLTVL.

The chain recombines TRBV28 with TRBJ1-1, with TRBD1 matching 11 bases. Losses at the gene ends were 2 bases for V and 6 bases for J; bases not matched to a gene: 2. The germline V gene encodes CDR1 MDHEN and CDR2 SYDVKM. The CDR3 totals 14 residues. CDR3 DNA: TGTGCCAGCAGTTTAGGACAGGGGGCATCTGAAGCTTTCTTT. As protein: CASSLGQGASEAFF.

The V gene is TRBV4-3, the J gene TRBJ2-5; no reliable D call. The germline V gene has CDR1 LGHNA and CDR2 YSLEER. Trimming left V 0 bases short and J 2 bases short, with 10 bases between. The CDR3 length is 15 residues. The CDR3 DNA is TGCGCCAGCAGCCAAGATACGAACAGACAAGAGACCCAGTACTTC. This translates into CASSQDTNRQETQYF.

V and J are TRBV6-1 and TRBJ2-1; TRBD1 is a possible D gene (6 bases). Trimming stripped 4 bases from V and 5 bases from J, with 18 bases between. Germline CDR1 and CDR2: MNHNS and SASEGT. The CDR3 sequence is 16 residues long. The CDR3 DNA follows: TGTGCCAGCAGTGCCCAGGGGTTCGGTCTGGACAATGAGCAGTTCTTC. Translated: CASSAQGFGLDNEQFF.

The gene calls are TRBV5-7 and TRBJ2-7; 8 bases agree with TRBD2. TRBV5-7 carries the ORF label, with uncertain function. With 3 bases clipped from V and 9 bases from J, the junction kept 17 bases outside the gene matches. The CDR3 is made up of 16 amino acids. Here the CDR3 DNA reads TGTGCCAGCAGCTATAGTGGGACTAGATCTGCTGTTGTGCAGTACTTC. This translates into CASSYSGTRSAVVQYF.

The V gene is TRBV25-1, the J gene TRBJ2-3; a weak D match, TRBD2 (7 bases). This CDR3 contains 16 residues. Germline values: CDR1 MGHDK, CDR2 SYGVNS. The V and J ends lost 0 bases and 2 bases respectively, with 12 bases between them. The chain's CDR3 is CASSEYERDTTDTQYF. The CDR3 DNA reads TGTGCCAGCAGTGAATATGAGCGGGACACCACAGATACGCAGTATTTT.

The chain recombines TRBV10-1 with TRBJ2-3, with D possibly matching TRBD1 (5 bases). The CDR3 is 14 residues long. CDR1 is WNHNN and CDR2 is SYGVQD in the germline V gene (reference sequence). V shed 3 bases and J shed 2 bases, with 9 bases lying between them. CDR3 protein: CASSERTHTDTQYF. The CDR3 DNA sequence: TGCGCCAGCAGTGAAAGGACACACACAGATACGCAGTATTTT.

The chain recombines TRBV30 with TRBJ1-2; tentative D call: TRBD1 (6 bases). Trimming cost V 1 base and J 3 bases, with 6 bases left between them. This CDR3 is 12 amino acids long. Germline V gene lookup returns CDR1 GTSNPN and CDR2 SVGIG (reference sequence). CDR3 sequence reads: CAWSGTDYGYTF. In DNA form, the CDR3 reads TGTGCCTGGAGTGGGACAGACTATGGCTACACCTTC.

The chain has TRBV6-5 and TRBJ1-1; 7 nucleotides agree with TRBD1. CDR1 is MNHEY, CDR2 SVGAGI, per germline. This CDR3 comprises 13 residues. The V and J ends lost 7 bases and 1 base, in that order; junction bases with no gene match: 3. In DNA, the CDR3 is TGTGCCAGCATCGACAGGGAGAACACTGAAGCTTTCTTT. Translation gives CASIDRENTEAFF.

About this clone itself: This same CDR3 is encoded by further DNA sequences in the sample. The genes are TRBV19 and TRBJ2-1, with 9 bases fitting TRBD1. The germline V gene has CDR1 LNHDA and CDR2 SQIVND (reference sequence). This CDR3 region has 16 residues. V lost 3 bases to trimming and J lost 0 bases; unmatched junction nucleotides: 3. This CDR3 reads CASSIPGQGSYNEQFF. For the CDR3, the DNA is TGTGCCAGTAGTATCCCGGGACAGGGCTCCTACAATGAGCAGTTCTTC.

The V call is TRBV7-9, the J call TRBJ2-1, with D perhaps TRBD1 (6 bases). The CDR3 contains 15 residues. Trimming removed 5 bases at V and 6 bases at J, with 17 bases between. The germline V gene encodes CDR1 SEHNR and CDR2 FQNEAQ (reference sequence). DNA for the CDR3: TGTGCCAGCAGCCGGGACCGAAGGACAGTCAATGAGCAGTTCTTC. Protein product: CASSRDRRTVNEQFF. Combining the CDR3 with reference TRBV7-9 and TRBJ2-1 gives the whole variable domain DTGVSQNPRHKITKRGQNVTFRCDPISEHNRLYWYRQTLGQGPEFLTYFQNEAQLEKSRLLSDRFSAERPKGSFSTLEIQRTEQGDSAMYLCASSRDRRTVNEQFFGPGTRLTVL.

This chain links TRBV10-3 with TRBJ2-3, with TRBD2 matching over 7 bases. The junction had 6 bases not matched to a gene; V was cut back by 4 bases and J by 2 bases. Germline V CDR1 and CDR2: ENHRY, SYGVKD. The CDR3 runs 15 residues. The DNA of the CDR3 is TGTGCCATCAGTGTTCTAGCGGAGCTCACAGATACGCAGTATTTT. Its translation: CAISVLAELTDTQYF.

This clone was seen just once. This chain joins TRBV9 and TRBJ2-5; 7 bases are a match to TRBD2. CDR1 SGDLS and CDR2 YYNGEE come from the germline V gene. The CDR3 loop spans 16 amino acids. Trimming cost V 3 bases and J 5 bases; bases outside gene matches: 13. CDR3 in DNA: TGTGCCAGCAGCGATGTCCCTCTAGGGGAGGGGGAGACCCAGTACTTC. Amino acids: CASSDVPLGEGETQYF.

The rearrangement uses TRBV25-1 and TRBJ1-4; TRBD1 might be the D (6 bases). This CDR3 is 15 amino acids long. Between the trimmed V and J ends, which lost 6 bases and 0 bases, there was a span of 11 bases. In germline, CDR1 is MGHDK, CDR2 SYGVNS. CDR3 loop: CASRAGAATNEKLFF. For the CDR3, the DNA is TGTGCCAGCAGAGCAGGGGCTGCAACTAATGAAAAACTGTTTTTT.

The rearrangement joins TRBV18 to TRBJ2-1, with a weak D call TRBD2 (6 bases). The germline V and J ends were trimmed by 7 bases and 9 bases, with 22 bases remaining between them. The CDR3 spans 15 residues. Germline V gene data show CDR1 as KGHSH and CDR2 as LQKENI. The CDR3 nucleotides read TGTGCCAGCTACCATGAGACTAGGCCTAAAGGTGAGCAGTTCTTC. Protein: CASYHETRPKGEQFF.

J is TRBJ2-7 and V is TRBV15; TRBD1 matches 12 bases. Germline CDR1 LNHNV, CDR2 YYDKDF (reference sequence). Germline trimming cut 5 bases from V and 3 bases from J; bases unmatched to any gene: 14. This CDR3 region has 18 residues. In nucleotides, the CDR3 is TGTGCCACCAGCCCGATAGTTAGGGACAGGGGGCAGTTCTACGAGCAGTACTTC. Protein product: CATSPIVRDRGQFYEQYF.

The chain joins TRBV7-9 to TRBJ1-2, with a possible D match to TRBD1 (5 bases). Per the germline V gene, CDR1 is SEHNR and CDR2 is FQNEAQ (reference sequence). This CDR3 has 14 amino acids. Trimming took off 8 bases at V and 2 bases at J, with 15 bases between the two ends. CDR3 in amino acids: CASEPITGNYGYTF. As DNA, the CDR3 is TGTGCCAGCGAACCAATCACAGGAAACTATGGCTACACCTTC.

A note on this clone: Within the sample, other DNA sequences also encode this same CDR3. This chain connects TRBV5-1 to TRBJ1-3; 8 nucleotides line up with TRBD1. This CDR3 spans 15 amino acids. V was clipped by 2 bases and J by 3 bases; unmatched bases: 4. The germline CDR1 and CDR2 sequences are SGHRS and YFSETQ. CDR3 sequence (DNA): TGCGCCAGCAGCTTAGGACAGGGCGTTGGAAACACCATATATTTT. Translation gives CASSLGQGVGNTIYF.

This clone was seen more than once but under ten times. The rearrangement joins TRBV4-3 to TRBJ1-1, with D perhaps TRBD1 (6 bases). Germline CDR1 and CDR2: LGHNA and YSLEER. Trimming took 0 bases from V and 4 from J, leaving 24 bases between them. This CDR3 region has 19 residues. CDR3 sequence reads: CASSQDGRGGPPLVTEAFF. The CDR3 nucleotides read TGCGCCAGCAGCCAAGATGGCAGGGGAGGGCCACCTTTGGTCACTGAAGCTTTCTTT.

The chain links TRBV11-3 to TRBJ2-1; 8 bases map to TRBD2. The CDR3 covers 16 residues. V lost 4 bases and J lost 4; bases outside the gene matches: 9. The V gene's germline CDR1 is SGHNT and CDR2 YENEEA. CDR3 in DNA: TGTGCCAGCAGCTCCCAAAGGCGGGGGGAATACAATGAGCAGTTCTTC. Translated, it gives CASSSQRRGEYNEQFF.